This entry lists 14 T cell receptor beta chains sequenced from one sample in a study of blood T cell repertoires in COVID-19. Clones were sequenced by immunoSEQ multiplex PCR, and TCRdb holds only the in-frame ones, with some missing. The sample consists of about 35,000 clones, more than 80% of them appearing once. Source material: peripheral blood. The receptors were gathered from a man aged 60 to 75 in a cohort sampled during active COVID-19.

V usage is TRBV20-1 and J usage is TRBJ2-1, with a weak D call TRBD2 (7 bases). The V end was cut by 3 bases, the J end by 5 bases, with 14 bases between. CDR1 and CDR2 (germline): DFQATT, SNEGSKA (reference sequence). CDR3 length equals 14 residues. The CDR3 coding sequence is TGCAGTGCTAGTACTGGCGGGGGCCACAATGAGCAGTTCTTC. Translated: CSASTGGGHNEQFF.

This sequence joins TRBV19 and TRBJ2-7, with 12 bases that match TRBD1. This CDR3 is 16 amino acids long. The junction had 6 bases not matched to a gene; V was cut back by 4 bases and J by 2 bases. Germline CDR1 is LNHDA and CDR2 is SQIVND (reference sequence). The CDR3: CASSNPGQGAAYEQYF. The CDR3 DNA is TGTGCCAGTAGTAACCCGGGACAGGGGGCCGCCTACGAGCAGTACTTC.

The chain combines TRBV19 with TRBJ2-5, with 9 bases lining up with TRBD1. The CDR3 runs to 15 residues. Per germline, CDR1 LNHDA and CDR2 SQIVND (reference sequence). V shed 3 bases, J shed 7 bases, and the junction held 9 bases outside the gene matches. CDR3 coding DNA: TGTGCCAGTAGTATCGGAGGGACAGGGTCGGGGACCCAGTACTTC. Translation: CASSIGGTGSGTQYF.

The chain uses TRBV5-1 and TRBJ2-2, with 8 bases that match TRBD1. After removal of 4 bases from V and 3 bases from J, the junction contained 2 bases not matched to a gene. CDR1 and CDR2 (germline): SGHRS, YFSETQ. The CDR3 is 14 amino acids. DNA for the CDR3: TGCGCCAGCAGCCCGGGACAGGACACCGGGGAGCTGTTTTTT. Translated, it gives CASSPGQDTGELFF.

The chain has TRBV5-1 and TRBJ2-5; possible D gene TRBD2, 6 bases. V lost 0 bases and J 3 bases, leaving 9 bases between the germline ends. The CDR3 consists of 14 residues. Germline CDR1 SGHRS, CDR2 YFSETQ. CDR3 coding DNA: TGCGCCAGCAGCTTGGCCTGGGGGGAAGAGACCCAGTACTTC. Its protein is CASSLAWGEETQYF.

The chain is built from TRBV6-2 or TRBV6-3 and TRBJ2-1; the D gene is possibly TRBD2 (6 bases). Germline lookup yields CDR1 MNHEY and CDR2 SVGEGT. The CDR3 is 14 amino acids. V lost 5 bases and J lost 6, with 14 bases in between. CDR3 nucleotides: TGTGCCAGCAGTCTACCACGGGGGAGCAATGAGCAGTTCTTC. Translation: CASSLPRGSNEQFF.

This clone came up a few times. This rearrangement joins TRBV29-1 to TRBJ1-2, with D perhaps matching TRBD1 (6 bases). V lost 7 bases and J 1 base, leaving 19 bases between the germline ends. Germline V gene sequence: CDR1 SQVTM, CDR2 ANQGSEA. The CDR3 totals 15 residues. The CDR3 loop is CSADQWTDDNYGYTF. DNA for the CDR3: TGCAGCGCGGACCAGTGGACAGACGATAACTATGGCTACACCTTC.

The chain has TRBV5-1 and TRBJ2-1, with a tentative D call TRBD1 (5 bases). CDR1 is SGHRS, CDR2 YFSETQ, per germline. This CDR3 spans 14 amino acids. V was clipped by 6 bases and J by 7 bases, with 17 bases between them. The CDR3 region has the DNA TGCGCCAGCACCTCAATAGGGGCTGGGAATGAGCAGTTCTTC. Translation: CASTSIGAGNEQFF.

The chain couples TRBV9 to TRBJ1-1, with a weak D call TRBD1 (5 bases). CDR3 length: 13 residues. The germline V gene encodes CDR1 SGDLS and CDR2 YYNGEE. V was trimmed by 4 bases and J by 1 base, leaving 8 bases between them. Written as DNA, the CDR3 is TGTGCCAGCAGCCTGACAGAGAACACTGAAGCTTTCTTT. It encodes CASSLTENTEAFF.

This clone came up a few times. The chain links TRBV29-1 to TRBJ2-7, with TRBD2 matching over 11 bases. This CDR3 comprises 13 residues. V trimming: 8 bases; J trimming: 4 bases; junction bases outside the gene matches: 7. The germline gives CDR1 SQVTM, CDR2 ANQGSEA. The CDR3 nucleotides are TGCAGCCCAACGGGACTAGCGGTATACGAGCAGTACTTC. Its translation is CSPTGLAVYEQYF.

The chain couples TRBV5-4 to TRBJ2-5; 12 bases agree with TRBD2. There are 17 residues in the CDR3. With V trimmed by 1 base and J by 4 bases, 8 bases remained unmatched. The germline V gene has CDR1 SGHNT and CDR2 YYREEE (reference sequence). The CDR3 bases are TGTGCCAGCAGCTTGTGGGCTAGCGGGAGGGGGGGAGAGACCCAGTACTTC. This encodes CASSLWASGRGGETQYF.

V gene TRBV7-2 combines with J gene TRBJ2-5; 8 bases align to TRBD2. V was clipped by 0 bases and J by 7 bases; unmatched bases: 4. CDR3 length equals 14 residues. CDR1 and CDR2 (germline): SGHTA, FQGNSA. CDR3 sequence (DNA): TGTGCCAGCAGCTTAGCGGACGGGGGGGTGACCCAGTACTTC. As protein: CASSLADGGVTQYF. Drawing the rest from reference TRBV7-2 and TRBJ2-5, the complete variable domain is GAGVSQSPSNKVTEKGKDVELRCDPISGHTALYWYRQSLGQGLEFLIYFQGNSAPDKSGLPSDRFSAERTGGSVSTLTIQRTQQEDSAVYLCASSLADGGVTQYFGPGTRLLVL.

This chain connects TRBV27 to TRBJ2-2, with D perhaps matching TRBD1 (6 bases). Germline CDR1 MNHEY, CDR2 SMNVEV (reference sequence). The V and J ends lost 4 bases and 1 base respectively, with 7 bases between them. The CDR3 has 14 amino acids. CDR3 amino acids: CASSWGQNTGELFF. CDR3 nucleotide sequence: TGTGCCAGCAGTTGGGGGCAGAACACCGGGGAGCTGTTTTTT.

This clone was found a few times. This chain uses TRBV12-2 with TRBJ2-3; TRBD2, the table's D call, lacks a check against the DNA. TRBV12-2 represents a pseudogene. The CDR3 contains 17 residues. In DNA, the CDR3 is TGTGCAAGTCGCTTGGAGGGAGGCCAACCTCCCACAGATACGCAGTATTTT. Protein sequence: CASRLEGGQPPTDTQYF.